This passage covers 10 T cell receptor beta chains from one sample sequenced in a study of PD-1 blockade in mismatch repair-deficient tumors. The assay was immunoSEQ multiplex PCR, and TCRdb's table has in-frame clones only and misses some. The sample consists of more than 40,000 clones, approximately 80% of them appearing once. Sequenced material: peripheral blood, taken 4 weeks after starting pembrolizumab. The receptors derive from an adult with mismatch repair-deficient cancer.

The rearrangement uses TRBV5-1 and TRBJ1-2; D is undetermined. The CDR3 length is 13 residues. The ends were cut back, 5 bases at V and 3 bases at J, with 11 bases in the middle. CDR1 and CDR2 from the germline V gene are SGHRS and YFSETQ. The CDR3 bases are TGCGCCAGCAGGAGGGTCCTGGACTATGGCTACACCTTC. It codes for CASRRVLDYGYTF.

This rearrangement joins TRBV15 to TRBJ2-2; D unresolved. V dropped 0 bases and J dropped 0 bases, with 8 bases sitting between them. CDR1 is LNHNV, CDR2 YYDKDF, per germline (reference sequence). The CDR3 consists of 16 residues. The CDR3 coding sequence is TGTGCCACCAGCAGAGATACGTTAGCGAACACCGGGGAGCTGTTTTTT. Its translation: CATSRDTLANTGELFF.

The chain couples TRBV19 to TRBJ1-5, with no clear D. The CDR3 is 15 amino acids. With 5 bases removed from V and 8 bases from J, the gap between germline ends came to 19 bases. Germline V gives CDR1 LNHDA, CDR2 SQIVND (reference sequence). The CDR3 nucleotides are TGTGCCAGTAGTTTTCCACACAACCCTGTGAAGCCCCAGCATTTT. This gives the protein CASSFPHNPVKPQHF.

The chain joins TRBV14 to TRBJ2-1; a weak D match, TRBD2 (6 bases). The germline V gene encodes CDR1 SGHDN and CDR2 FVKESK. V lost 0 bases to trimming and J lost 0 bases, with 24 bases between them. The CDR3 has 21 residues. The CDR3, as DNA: TGTGCCAGCAGCCAAGATTTTGGGTCAAGGGTCGGGGGACTCTCCTACAATGAGCAGTTCTTC. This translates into CASSQDFGSRVGGLSYNEQFF.

Written as DNA, the CDR3 is TGCGCCAGCAGTCTGGCAGGAGGCGGCTACACCTTC. Amino acid sequence: CASSLAGGGYTF. The chain links TRBV5-1 to TRBJ1-2; D gene uncertain. The CDR3 spans 12 residues. Germline-derived CDR1 and CDR2 are SGHRS and YFSETQ. Deletions cut 5 bases from V and 8 bases from J, with 13 bases between.

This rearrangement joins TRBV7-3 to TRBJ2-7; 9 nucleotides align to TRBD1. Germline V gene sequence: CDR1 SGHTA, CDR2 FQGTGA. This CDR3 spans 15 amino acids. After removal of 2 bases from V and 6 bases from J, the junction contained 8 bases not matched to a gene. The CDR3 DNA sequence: TGTGCCAGCAGCTTAGTTGGGACAGGGAGAGGCGAGCAGTACTTC. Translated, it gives CASSLVGTGRGEQYF.

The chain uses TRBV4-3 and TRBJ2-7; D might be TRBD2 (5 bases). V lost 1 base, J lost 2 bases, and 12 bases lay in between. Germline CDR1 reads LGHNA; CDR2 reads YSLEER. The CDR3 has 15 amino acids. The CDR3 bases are TGCGCCAGCAGCCAAGTAGCGTCAACGCCCTACGAGCAGTACTTC. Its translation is CASSQVASTPYEQYF.

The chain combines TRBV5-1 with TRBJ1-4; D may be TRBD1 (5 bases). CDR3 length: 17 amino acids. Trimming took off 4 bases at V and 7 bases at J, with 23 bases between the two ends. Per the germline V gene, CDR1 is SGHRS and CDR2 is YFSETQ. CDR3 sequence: CASSTVLTKRGREKLFF. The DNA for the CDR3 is TGCGCCAGCAGCACCGTACTGACAAAACGGGGACGTGAAAAACTGTTTTTT.

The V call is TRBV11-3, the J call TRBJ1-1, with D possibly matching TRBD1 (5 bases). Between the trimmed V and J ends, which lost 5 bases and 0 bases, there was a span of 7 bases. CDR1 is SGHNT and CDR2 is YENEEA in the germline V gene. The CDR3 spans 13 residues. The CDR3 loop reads CASSETVNTEAFF. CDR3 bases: TGTGCCAGCAGCGAGACAGTGAACACTGAAGCTTTCTTT. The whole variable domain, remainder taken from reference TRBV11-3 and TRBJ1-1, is EAGVVQSPRYKIIEKKQPVAFWCNPISGHNTLYWYLQNLGQGPELLIRYENEEAVDDSQLPKDRFSAERLKGVDSTLKIQPAELGDSAVYLCASSETVNTEAFFGQGTRLTVV.

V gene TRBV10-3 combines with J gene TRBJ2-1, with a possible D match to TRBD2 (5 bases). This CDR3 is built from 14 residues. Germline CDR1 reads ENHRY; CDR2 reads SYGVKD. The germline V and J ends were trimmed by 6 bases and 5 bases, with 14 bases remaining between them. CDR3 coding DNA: TGTGCCATCAGAAACGGACTTGCTAACAATGAGCAGTTCTTC. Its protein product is CAIRNGLANNEQFF.